The 28 T cell receptor beta chains below come from one sample, sequenced in a study of vaccination effects on CD4 cells after COVID-19. Once cultured for more than nine days, the cells underwent separation to obtain CD4+ T cells. The antigens of these receptors remain unknown. Libraries were prepared by immunoSEQ multiplex PCR; TCRdb keeps only in-frame clonotypes and omits some of them. This sample has over 65,000 clones, with 77% found just once. Material: CD4+ T cells from PBMCs cultured without peptide, obtained before COVID-19 vaccination. These receptors all come from a human donor who received a COVID-19 vaccine.

This chain uses TRBV18 with TRBJ1-1; D is ambiguous. Trimming removed 0 bases from V and 5 bases from J, with 4 bases in between. Germline CDR1 reads KGHSH; CDR2 reads LQKENI. This CDR3 spans 12 amino acids. CDR3 sequence reads: CASSPPQTEAFF. Written as DNA, the CDR3 is TGTGCCAGCTCACCACCGCAGACTGAAGCTTTCTTT.

This sequence joins TRBV5-1 and TRBJ1-5; TRBD1 matches at 7 bases. This CDR3 region has 15 residues. From germline, CDR1 is SGHRS and CDR2 YFSETQ. V lost 4 bases and J lost 5; bases outside the gene matches: 9. CDR3 bases: TGCGCCAGCAGCAGGACAGGCGCCTCCGATCAGCCCCAGCATTTT. This sequence encodes CASSRTGASDQPQHF.

This chain joins TRBV6-6 and TRBJ2-1; D is ambiguous. The CDR3 totals 14 residues. Trimming stripped 0 bases from V and 8 bases from J, with 11 bases between. Per the germline V gene, CDR1 is MNHNY and CDR2 is SVGAGI (reference sequence). CDR3 coding DNA: TGTGCCAGCAGTTACTCGTGGGTTGGCGATGAGCAGTTCTTC. Protein product: CASSYSWVGDEQFF.

This chain links TRBV29-1 with TRBJ2-5; 8 bases match TRBD2. Unmatched junction bases numbered 7, after V lost 8 bases and J lost 5 bases. CDR1 and CDR2 (germline): SQVTM, ANQGSEA. The CDR3 has 12 residues. This CDR3 is CSSAGGEETQYF. Here the CDR3 DNA reads TGCAGCTCCGCCGGGGGGGAGGAGACCCAGTACTTC.

This clone came up a few times. V and J are TRBV5-4 and TRBJ1-1; D is perhaps TRBD1 (6 bases). Germline assignment: CDR1 SGHNT and CDR2 YYREEE (reference sequence). Between the trimmed V and J ends, which lost 1 base and 10 bases, there was a span of 20 bases. CDR3 length: 15 amino acids. The CDR3 loop reads CASSLLGQGHNRAFF. CDR3 DNA sequence: TGTGCCAGCAGCTTGCTCGGGCAGGGGCACAATCGAGCTTTCTTT.

The chain is built from TRBV9 and TRBJ1-1, with D perhaps TRBD1 (5 bases). CDR1 is SGDLS, CDR2 YYNGEE, per germline. V lost 2 bases and J 1 base, leaving 6 bases between the germline ends. There are 13 residues in the CDR3. The chain's CDR3 is CASSVTGNTEAFF. DNA for the CDR3: TGTGCCAGCAGCGTTACAGGGAACACTGAAGCTTTCTTT.

This clone was seen just once. This chain links TRBV23-1 with TRBJ1-1, with 9 bases lining up with TRBD1. TRBV23-1 is filed as an ORF, its function uncertain. The junction had 17 bases not matched to a gene; V was cut back by 5 bases and J by 1 base. The CDR3 loop spans 19 amino acids. CDR3 in amino acids: CASSSILRDRAYKNTEAFF. For the CDR3, the DNA is TGCGCCAGCAGTTCGATCCTCCGGGACAGGGCTTACAAGAACACTGAAGCTTTCTTT.

This chain joins TRBV5-1 and TRBJ2-5; the D gene is possibly TRBD1 (5 bases). The CDR3 has 18 amino acids. V was clipped by 1 base and J by 5 bases, with 24 bases between them. CDR1 SGHRS and CDR2 YFSETQ come from the germline V gene. The CDR3 loop reads CASSLIRAASKVTETQYF. The CDR3 DNA is TGCGCCAGCAGCTTGATCAGGGCAGCGTCGAAGGTAACTGAGACCCAGTACTTC. Based on the CDR3 plus reference TRBV5-1 and TRBJ2-5, the full variable domain is KAGVTQTPRYLIKTRGQQVTLSCSPISGHRSVSWYQQTPGQGLQFLFEYFSETQRNKGNFPGRFSGRQFSNSRSEMNVSTLELGDSALYLCASSLIRAASKVTETQYFGPGTRLLVL.

The V and J genes are TRBV2 and TRBJ1-5; D might be TRBD1 (5 bases). The CDR3 has 15 amino acids. V was trimmed by 3 bases and J by 6 bases, leaving 15 bases between them. Germline values: CDR1 SNHLY, CDR2 FYNNEI. CDR3 residues: CASSDSAGGVQPQHF. CDR3 nucleotide sequence: TGTGCCAGCAGTGACTCTGCGGGGGGGGTTCAGCCCCAGCATTTT.

This chain links TRBV29-1 with TRBJ1-1, with TRBD1 as a possible D gene (5 bases). The germline gives CDR1 SQVTM, CDR2 ANQGSEA. V dropped 5 bases and J dropped 4 bases, with 20 bases sitting between them. The CDR3 has 15 residues. CDR3 protein: CSVWRDGTGSTEAFF. In DNA, the CDR3 is TGCAGCGTTTGGAGGGACGGGACGGGGAGCACTGAAGCTTTCTTT.

The chain couples TRBV19 to TRBJ1-4; 9 bases map to TRBD1. Trimming cost V 11 bases and J 7 bases; bases outside gene matches: 11. CDR1 and CDR2 from the germline V gene are LNHDA and SQIVND (reference sequence). The CDR3 has 14 amino acids. The CDR3 DNA reads TGTGCCGCCCGTGAGACAGGGGGAGGTGAAAAACTGTTTTTT. Residues: CAARETGGGEKLFF.

This clone has more than one count but fewer than ten. This chain uses TRBV7-3 with TRBJ1-2, with 8 bases fitting TRBD1. The germline V gene has CDR1 SGHTA and CDR2 FQGTGA. CDR3 length equals 13 residues. V shed 5 bases, J shed 4 bases, and the junction held 3 bases outside the gene matches. The CDR3 DNA reads as TGTGCCAGCAGCCTTGGACAGGGCTATGGCTACACCTTC. This gives the protein CASSLGQGYGYTF.

The V gene is TRBV5-1, the J gene TRBJ1-1; 9 bases map to TRBD1. Looked up from germline, CDR1 is SGHRS and CDR2 is YFSETQ. V gave up 1 base and J gave up 5 bases; unmatched junction bases: 12. CDR3 length: 17 amino acids. The CDR3 DNA is TGCGCCAGCAGCTTGTTGACTTGGACAGGGGCTCCAACTGAAGCTTTCTTT. Its translation is CASSLLTWTGAPTEAFF. Full variable domain (missing parts from reference TRBV5-1 and TRBJ1-1): KAGVTQTPRYLIKTRGQQVTLSCSPISGHRSVSWYQQTPGQGLQFLFEYFSETQRNKGNFPGRFSGRQFSNSRSEMNVSTLELGDSALYLCASSLLTWTGAPTEAFFGQGTRLTVV.

The rearrangement uses TRBV3-1 (or the pseudogene TRBV3-2) and TRBJ1-2, with D perhaps TRBD1 (5 bases). This CDR3 spans 16 amino acids. V was pared by 6 bases and J by 2 bases, with 19 bases between. The germline V gene encodes CDR1 LGHDT and CDR2 YNNKEL (reference sequence). CDR3 coding DNA: TGTGCCAGCAGGGCTACATTAGGGGATCAGAACTATGGCTACACCTTC. It codes for CASRATLGDQNYGYTF.

The chain couples TRBV6-2 or TRBV6-3 to TRBJ2-7, with D perhaps TRBD1 or TRBD2 (6 bases each). The V gene lost 5 bases and the J gene lost 6 bases, with 14 bases spanning the gap. The germline V gene has CDR1 MNHEY and CDR2 SVGEGT. The CDR3 sequence is 13 residues long. The CDR3 loop reads CASSRGGLGEQYV. In DNA, the CDR3 is TGTGCCAGCAGTCGAGGGGGGCTGGGCGAGCAGTACGTC.

This clone was seen only once. The chain couples TRBV7-2 to TRBJ1-3; weak D call: TRBD1 (6 bases). CDR3 length equals 13 residues. V was clipped by 5 bases and J by 6 bases, with 11 bases between them. The germline V gene encodes CDR1 SGHTA and CDR2 FQGNSA. CDR3 sequence: CASSTRGPNTIYF. The CDR3 DNA follows: TGTGCCAGCAGCACCCGGGGGCCAAACACCATATATTTT.

The chain recombines TRBV24-1 with TRBJ2-1, with D possibly TRBD1 on 6 matching bases. V was trimmed by 4 bases and J by 4 bases, leaving 10 bases between them. The CDR3 is made up of 14 amino acids. Germline V gene data show CDR1 as KGHDR and CDR2 as SFDVKD. CDR3 region: CATSDMDSYNEQFF. Here the CDR3 DNA reads TGTGCCACCAGTGACATGGACAGTTACAATGAGCAGTTCTTC.

The rearrangement joins TRBV12-3 or TRBV12-4 to TRBJ2-7; D gene ambiguous. V was clipped by 2 bases and J by 7 bases, with 12 bases between them. The CDR3 covers 13 residues. CDR3 nucleotide sequence: TGTGCCAGCAGTTTAAAGGCCTCAGCGGAGCAGTACGTC. This sequence encodes CASSLKASAEQYV.

The rearrangement joins TRBV27 to TRBJ2-7, with D perhaps matching TRBD1 (5 bases). Between the trimmed V and J ends, which lost 5 bases and 0 bases, there was a span of 11 bases. The length of the CDR3 is 14 residues. Germline V CDR1 and CDR2: MNHEY, SMNVEV (reference sequence). Here the CDR3 reads CASSPTATSYEQYV. The CDR3 region has the DNA TGTGCCAGCAGTCCGACAGCTACCTCCTACGAGCAGTACGTC.

This chain connects TRBV19 to TRBJ1-5, with TRBD1 matching 9 bases. V was clipped by 4 bases and J by 1 base; unmatched bases: 2. The CDR3 is made up of 15 amino acids. In germline, CDR1 is LNHDA, CDR2 SQIVND (reference sequence). The CDR3 spells CASSKDRGSNQPQHF. For the CDR3, the DNA is TGTGCCAGTAGTAAGGACAGGGGAAGCAATCAGCCCCAGCATTTT.

This clone was picked up one time. The chain combines TRBV5-4 with TRBJ2-4; TRBD1 matches at 8 bases. This CDR3 region has 17 residues. Trimming removed 4 bases from V and 3 bases from J; junction bases left unmatched: 12. The germline V gene encodes CDR1 SGHNT and CDR2 YYREEE (reference sequence). CDR3 DNA: TGTGCCAGCAGCCACAAGACAGGGGCCGGAGGCAAAAACATTCAGTACTTC. Translation gives CASSHKTGAGGKNIQYF. Based on the CDR3 plus reference TRBV5-4 and TRBJ2-4, the full variable domain is ETGVTQSPTHLIKTRGQQVTLRCSSQSGHNTVSWYQQALGQGPQFIFQYYREEENGRGNFPPRFSGLQFPNYSSELNVNALELDDSALYLCASSHKTGAGGKNIQYFGAGTRLSVL.

The V gene is TRBV18, the J gene TRBJ1-1; 7 bases line up with TRBD1. Per germline, CDR1 KGHSH and CDR2 LQKENI. V lost 3 bases, J lost 0 bases, and 22 bases stayed unmatched. The CDR3 is 21 residues long. CDR3 residues: CASSPGAGQRARFFMNTEAFF. The CDR3 coding sequence is TGTGCCAGCTCACCTGGGGCGGGACAGAGGGCTCGGTTTTTTATGAACACTGAAGCTTTCTTT.

This clone occurred a few times. This sample also contains other DNA sequences that code for the same CDR3. The DNA of the CDR3 is TGTGCCAGCAGCTTCCAGGGGTCCGGGGCCAACGTCCTGACTTTC. It encodes CASSFQGSGANVLTF. The chain employs TRBV7-3 and TRBJ2-6; the D gene is possibly TRBD1 (6 bases). Germline V gene sequence: CDR1 SGHTA, CDR2 FQGTGA. This CDR3 region has 15 residues. V shed 3 bases and J shed 4 bases, with 10 bases lying between them. Combining the CDR3 with reference TRBV7-3 and TRBJ2-6 gives the whole variable domain GAGVSQTPSNKVTEKGKYVELRCDPISGHTALYWYRQSLGQGPEFLIYFQGTGAADDSGLPNDRFFAVRPEGSVSTLKIQRTERGDSAVYLCASSFQGSGANVLTFGAGSRLTVL.

The rearrangement uses TRBV2 and TRBJ1-2; 8 bases agree with TRBD1. J lost 3 bases, V lost 5 bases, and 5 bases had no gene match. The germline CDR1 and CDR2 sequences are SNHLY and FYNNEI. The CDR3 sequence is 14 residues long. CDR3: CASSQDRVYYGYTF. CDR3 DNA: TGTGCCAGCAGTCAGGACAGGGTATACTATGGCTACACCTTC. The whole variable domain, filled in from reference TRBV2 and TRBJ1-2, reads EPEVTQTPSHQVTQMGQEVILRCVPISNHLYFYWYRQILGQKVEFLVSFYNNEISEKSEIFDDQFSVERPDGSNFTLKIRSTKLEDSAMYFCASSQDRVYYGYTFGSGTRLTVV.

J is TRBJ1-2 and V is TRBV2, with 7 bases aligning to TRBD1. The germline V gene encodes CDR1 SNHLY and CDR2 FYNNEI. CDR3 length equals 17 residues. Losses at the gene ends were 6 bases for V and 4 bases for J; bases not matched to a gene: 17. CDR3 in amino acids: CASSGRQGEGSGYGYTF. In DNA form, the CDR3 reads TGTGCCAGCAGCGGTAGACAGGGAGAGGGATCCGGCTATGGCTACACCTTC.

This chain connects TRBV5-6 to TRBJ2-1; 7 bases are shared with TRBD2. V lost 0 bases to trimming and J lost 3 bases; unmatched junction nucleotides: 3. Germline V gene lookup returns CDR1 SGHDT and CDR2 YYEEEE. The CDR3 consists of 15 residues. This CDR3 reads CASSLVGGGYNEQFF. CDR3 nucleotide sequence: TGTGCCAGCAGCTTGGTGGGGGGGGGCTACAATGAGCAGTTCTTC.

The V and J genes are TRBV7-3 and TRBJ2-2; D remains ambiguous. The V end was cut by 5 bases, the J end by 0 bases, with 7 bases between. The CDR3 length is 14 residues. The V gene's germline CDR1 is SGHTA and CDR2 FQGTGA. The CDR3: CASSQMTNTGELFF. In nucleotides, the CDR3 is TGTGCCAGCAGCCAAATGACGAACACCGGGGAGCTGTTTTTT.

This clone was picked up one time. This sequence joins TRBV11-2 and TRBJ2-5; D remains unclear. Germline CDR1 is SGHAT and CDR2 is FQNNGV. V gave up 2 bases and J gave up 3 bases, with 10 bases separating them. This CDR3 is 14 amino acids long. In DNA form, the CDR3 reads TGTGCCAGCAGCTTAAGGCAGACCGAAGAGACCCAGTACTTC. Translating gives CASSLRQTEETQYF.